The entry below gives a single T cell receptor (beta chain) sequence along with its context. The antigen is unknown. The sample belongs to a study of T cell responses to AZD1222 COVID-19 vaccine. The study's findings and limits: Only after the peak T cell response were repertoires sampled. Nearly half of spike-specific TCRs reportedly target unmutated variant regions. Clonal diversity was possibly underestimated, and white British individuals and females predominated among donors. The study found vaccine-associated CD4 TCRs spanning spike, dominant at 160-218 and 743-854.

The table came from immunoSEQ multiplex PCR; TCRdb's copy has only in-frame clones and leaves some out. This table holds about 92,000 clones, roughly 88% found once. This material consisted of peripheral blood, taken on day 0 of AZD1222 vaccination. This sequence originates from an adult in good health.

The DNA of the CDR3 is TGTGCCAGCAGCTCGGGGGGGAGTAGCCTAAAGCCCGGGGAGCTGTTTTTT. It is translated as CASSSGGSSLKPGELFF. The V gene is TRBV7-2, the J gene TRBJ2-2; 8 bases match TRBD2. This CDR3 comprises 17 residues. J lost 6 bases, V lost 4 bases, and 13 bases had no gene match. Germline CDR1 and CDR2: SGHTA and FQGNSA.